The clone carrying this T cell receptor beta chain was recorded a few times. Its antigen is not known. The data belong to a study of OX40 agonist ivuxolimab in advanced cancers. Study outcomes and limitations: Clonal expansion from baseline to week 6 occurred in both CD4+ and CD8+ T cells.

Profiling relied on immunoSEQ multiplex PCR, and the TCRdb table lists in-frame clones only, not all of them. This sample carries tens of thousands of clones, about 90% of them seen once, and the ten largest clones take about 14%. The V and J ends lost 5 bases and 4 bases respectively, with 12 bases between them. This CDR3 is built from 14 residues. Per germline, CDR1 SGHVS and CDR2 FNYEAQ. The material sequenced was CD4+ or CD8+ T cells sorted from blood, taken in a trial of the OX40 agonist ivuxolimab. This clonotype was obtained from an adult with an advanced solid tumor such as melanoma, head and neck, liver or kidney cancer. J is TRBJ1-3 and V is TRBV7-6, with a possible D match to TRBD1 (5 bases). CDR3 sequence: CASSPEGYGNTIYF. In DNA, the CDR3 is TGTGCCAGCAGCCCGGAGGGGTACGGAAACACCATATATTTT.